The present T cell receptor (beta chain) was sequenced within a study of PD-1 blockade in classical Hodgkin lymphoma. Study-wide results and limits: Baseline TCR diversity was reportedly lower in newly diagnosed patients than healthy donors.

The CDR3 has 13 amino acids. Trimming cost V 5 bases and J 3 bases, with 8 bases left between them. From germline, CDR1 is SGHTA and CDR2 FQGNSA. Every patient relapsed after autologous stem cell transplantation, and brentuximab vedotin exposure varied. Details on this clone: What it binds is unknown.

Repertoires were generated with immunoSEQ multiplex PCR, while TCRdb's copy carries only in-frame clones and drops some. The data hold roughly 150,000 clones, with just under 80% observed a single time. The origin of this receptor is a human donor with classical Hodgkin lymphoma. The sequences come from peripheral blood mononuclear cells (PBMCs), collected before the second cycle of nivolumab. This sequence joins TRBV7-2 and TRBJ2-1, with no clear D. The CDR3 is CASSRPYYNEQFF. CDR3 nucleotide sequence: TGTGCCAGCAGCCGACCGTACTACAATGAGCAGTTCTTC. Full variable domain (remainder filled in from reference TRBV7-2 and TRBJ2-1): GAGVSQSPSNKVTEKGKDVELRCDPISGHTALYWYRQSLGQGLEFLIYFQGNSAPDKSGLPSDRFSAERTGGSVSTLTIQRTQQEDSAVYLCASSRPYYNEQFFGPGTRLTVL.